The next 26 T cell receptor beta chains were all read from a single sample in a study of blood T cell repertoires in COVID-19 (dated by TCRdb to 2020 to 2021). Libraries were built with the immunoSEQ multiplex PCR assay. TCRdb holds this immuneACCESS table with in-frame rearrangements only. Some clones are missing; in checked studies, unresolved V genes explain under half, and the rest has no known cause. This sample lists 75,000 to 90,000 clones; 85% were detected once. Together, the top ten hold over 15% of the sample. Sequenced material: peripheral blood. These receptors were taken from an elderly man with active or convalescent COVID-19.

The chain carries TRBV14 and TRBJ2-7; D perhaps matches TRBD2 (5 bases). Germline CDR1 reads SGHDN; CDR2 reads FVKESK. CDR3 size: 14 residues. Deletions cut 2 bases from V and 4 bases from J, with 12 bases between. The CDR3 loop is CASSQKGAEYEQYV. The CDR3 DNA is TGTGCCAGCAGCCAAAAAGGAGCGGAGTACGAGCAGTACGTC.

This clone was picked up a small number of times. The chain joins TRBV2 to TRBJ1-4; no clear D gene. Germline CDR1 and CDR2: SNHLY and FYNNEI. The germline V and J ends were trimmed by 6 bases and 3 bases, with 11 bases remaining between them. The CDR3 consists of 14 residues. The chain's CDR3 is CASSPTHANEKLFF. The CDR3, as DNA: TGTGCCAGCAGCCCAACTCACGCTAATGAAAAACTGTTTTTT.

The V and J genes are TRBV28 and TRBJ1-5; 7 nucleotides agree with TRBD1. In germline, CDR1 is MDHEN, CDR2 SYDVKM. Unmatched junction bases numbered 3, after V lost 7 bases and J lost 6 bases. CDR3 length equals 12 residues. This chain's CDR3 is CASKQGSQPQHF. The CDR3 DNA reads as TGTGCCAGCAAACAGGGGAGTCAGCCCCAGCATTTT.

This chain links TRBV10-1 with TRBJ1-1; D gene ambiguous. Per the germline V gene, CDR1 is WNHNN and CDR2 is SYGVQD (reference sequence). V lost 0 bases and J lost 7, with 15 bases in between. The CDR3 runs to 15 residues. In DNA form, the CDR3 reads TGCGCCAGCAGTGAGTCTATGGGGAGCTCAGGTGAAGCTTTCTTT. Its protein is CASSESMGSSGEAFF.

V is TRBV18 and J is TRBJ1-3; D is possibly TRBD1 (5 bases). The CDR3 extends over 15 amino acids. V lost 6 bases and J lost 4, with 16 bases in between. Germline CDR1 and CDR2: KGHSH and LQKENI. CDR3 nucleotides: TGTGCCAGCTCCCCGACGGGGGAGAGGGGAAACACCATATATTTT. Its protein is CASSPTGERGNTIYF.

The chain uses TRBV19 and TRBJ1-2, with TRBD1 matching over 7 bases. The CDR3 totals 13 residues. Germline trimming cut 7 bases from V and 3 bases from J; bases unmatched to any gene: 5. CDR1 and CDR2 (germline): LNHDA, SQIVND (reference sequence). The CDR3 reads CASIRGIDYGYTF. The CDR3 bases are TGTGCCAGTATCAGGGGGATCGACTATGGCTACACCTTC.

V is TRBV18 and J is TRBJ1-1, with D unresolved. This CDR3 is 13 amino acids long. V lost 6 bases, J lost 1 base, and 9 bases lay in between. Germline values: CDR1 KGHSH, CDR2 LQKENI. The CDR3 DNA reads TGTGCCAGCTCTTCCACAGCGAACACTGAAGCTTTCTTT. Its protein product is CASSSTANTEAFF.

This clone occurred a few times. The chain is built from TRBV10-3 and TRBJ2-5; 8 nucleotides line up with TRBD1. There are 14 residues in the CDR3. Germline CDR1 and CDR2: ENHRY and SYGVKD. J gave up 3 bases and V 6 bases, and 6 bases lay outside the gene matches. This CDR3 reads CAIRMDRAEETQYF. CDR3 nucleotides: TGTGCCATCAGAATGGACAGGGCAGAAGAGACCCAGTACTTC.

The rearrangement links TRBV3-1 (or the pseudogene TRBV3-2) to TRBJ2-3; a possible D gene is TRBD1 (6 bases). V was pared by 4 bases and J by 5 bases, with 16 bases between. Germline-derived CDR1 and CDR2 are LGHDT and YNNKEL (reference sequence). CDR3 length: 15 amino acids. The CDR3 nucleotides are TGTGCCAGCAGCCTATCCCCAGGGGCGCAAGATACGCAGTATTTT. This codes for CASSLSPGAQDTQYF.

The chain is built from TRBV5-5 and TRBJ2-2, with 8 bases aligning to TRBD1. The CDR3 consists of 15 residues. After removal of 4 bases from V and 1 base from J, the junction contained 3 bases not matched to a gene. Per germline, CDR1 SGHKS and CDR2 YYEKEE (reference sequence). CDR3 region: CASSEGTGNTGELFF. CDR3 DNA: TGTGCCAGCAGCGAAGGGACAGGGAACACCGGGGAGCTGTTTTTT.

This clone was detected a few times. The chain uses TRBV11-3 and TRBJ1-1, with D possibly being TRBD1 (6 bases). Looked up from germline, CDR1 is SGHNT and CDR2 is YENEEA. V lost 5 bases and J 4 bases, leaving 17 bases between the germline ends. This CDR3 has 15 residues. The CDR3 DNA is TGTGCCAGCAGCATACCGACAGGCGTCGGCACTGAAGCTTTCTTT. This gives the protein CASSIPTGVGTEAFF.

J is TRBJ2-7 and V is TRBV10-3; 9 nucleotides line up with TRBD1. CDR1 and CDR2 (germline): ENHRY, SYGVKD. V trimming: 6 bases; J trimming: 0 bases; junction bases outside the gene matches: 6. The CDR3 is 15 residues long. In DNA, the CDR3 is TGTGCCATCAGCCCAGGGACAGGGAGCTCCTACGAGCAGTACGTC. This encodes CAISPGTGSSYEQYV.

This clone showed up just a few times. The rearrangement uses TRBV6-5 and TRBJ2-1; 8 bases match TRBD1. Germline assignment: CDR1 MNHEY and CDR2 SVGAGI. This CDR3 spans 15 amino acids. J gave up 8 bases and V 4 bases, and 10 bases lay outside the gene matches. The CDR3 protein is CASSWSRDRPDEQFF. The CDR3 DNA follows: TGTGCCAGCAGTTGGAGCCGGGACAGGCCCGATGAGCAGTTCTTC.

The chain links TRBV5-4 to TRBJ2-2; TRBD2 agrees at 7 bases. The germline V gene encodes CDR1 SGHNT and CDR2 YYREEE (reference sequence). The length of the CDR3 is 18 residues. V trimming: 4 bases; J trimming: 6 bases; junction bases outside the gene matches: 18. CDR3 sequence (DNA): TGTGCCAGCAGCGATACATTATTAGGACTAGGGCGGGCCGGGGAGCTGTTTTTT. Translating it yields CASSDTLLGLGRAGELFF.

This clone has just a few counts. The chain combines TRBV6-5 with TRBJ2-1; a possible D gene is TRBD2 (5 bases). Trimming took 6 bases from V and 15 from J, leaving 21 bases between them. CDR1 MNHEY and CDR2 SVGAGI come from the germline V gene. The CDR3 covers 13 residues. The CDR3 nucleotides are TGTGCCAGCAGACAAAACGGAGGATCTCCTTGGTTCTTC. This translates into CASRQNGGSPWFF.

The rearrangement joins TRBV6-5 to TRBJ2-3, with TRBD1 matching over 9 bases. Germline CDR1 reads MNHEY; CDR2 reads SVGAGI. This CDR3 has 15 residues. V gave up 5 bases and J gave up 3 bases; unmatched junction bases: 6. This CDR3 is CASSRGDRDTDTQYF. DNA for the CDR3: TGTGCCAGCAGTCGGGGGGACAGGGATACAGATACGCAGTATTTT.

J is TRBJ2-6 and V is TRBV10-3; 7 bases line up with TRBD1. Germline CDR1 and CDR2: ENHRY and SYGVKD. The CDR3 is 17 amino acids. Losses at the gene ends were 3 bases for V and 3 bases for J; bases not matched to a gene: 8. CDR3 DNA sequence: TGTGCCATCAGTGATTCAGGGGGACGTAGTGGGGCCAACGTCCTGACTTTC. This gives the protein CAISDSGGRSGANVLTF.

The chain joins TRBV7-6 to TRBJ1-5; tentative D call: TRBD1 (5 bases). The CDR3 extends over 13 amino acids. Trimming shortened V by 5 bases and J by 3 bases, and 8 bases separated the two germline ends. CDR1 SGHVS and CDR2 FNYEAQ come from the germline V gene. The CDR3 coding sequence is TGTGCCAGCAGCCGACAGACCAATCAGCCCCAGCATTTT. Protein product: CASSRQTNQPQHF.

This clone was detected only a few times. This sequence joins TRBV6-5 and TRBJ1-1; D uncertain. The CDR3 totals 11 residues. With 8 bases removed from V and 1 base from J, the gap between germline ends came to 5 bases. Germline assignment: CDR1 MNHEY and CDR2 SVGAGI. The CDR3 nucleotides are TGTGCCAGCCGGGGGAACACTGAAGCTTTCTTT. Amino acid sequence: CASRGNTEAFF.

The rearrangement joins TRBV19 to TRBJ2-2; weak D call: TRBD2 (6 bases). Germline CDR1 reads LNHDA; CDR2 reads SQIVND (reference sequence). The CDR3 consists of 14 residues. The V and J ends lost 8 bases and 6 bases respectively, with 16 bases between them. The chain's CDR3 is CASGRREAPGELFF. The CDR3 DNA reads as TGTGCCAGTGGACGCAGGGAGGCCCCCGGGGAGCTGTTTTTT.

The chain recombines TRBV11-2 with TRBJ2-5; 11 positions match TRBD1. After removal of 4 bases from V and 4 bases from J, the junction contained 5 bases not matched to a gene. The CDR3 runs to 15 residues. Germline CDR1 SGHAT, CDR2 FQNNGV. The CDR3 reads CASSWTGGGRETQYF. The CDR3, as DNA: TGTGCCAGCAGCTGGACAGGGGGCGGGAGAGAGACCCAGTACTTC.

This clone was picked up one time. The chain combines TRBV12-3 or TRBV12-4 with TRBJ1-2; D gene uncertain. V was pared by 3 bases and J by 4 bases, with 9 bases between. CDR3 length: 13 amino acids. DNA of the CDR3: TGTGCCAGCAGTTTTGAGGGTCGCTATGGCTACACCTTC. This encodes CASSFEGRYGYTF.

The J gene is TRBJ2-3, the V gene TRBV7-2; 8 bases agree with TRBD1. J gave up 5 bases and V 5 bases, and 6 bases lay outside the gene matches. Germline-derived CDR1 and CDR2 are SGHTA and FQGNSA. The CDR3 runs to 14 residues. CDR3 region: CASSPQTGGDTQYF. The CDR3 coding sequence is TGTGCCAGCAGCCCTCAAACAGGGGGAGATACGCAGTATTTT.

The V gene is TRBV9, the J gene TRBJ2-5; TRBD2 matches 7 bases. In germline, CDR1 is SGDLS, CDR2 YYNGEE. This CDR3 has 13 residues. The trim removed 6 bases at V and 4 bases at J, leaving 6 bases unmatched. The CDR3 loop reads CASTGLVGETQYF. The CDR3 nucleotides read TGTGCCAGCACCGGACTAGTGGGAGAGACCCAGTACTTC.

This clone was detected once. The V and J genes are TRBV6-1 and TRBJ2-2, with 8 bases aligning to TRBD2. The CDR3 is 15 amino acids. Germline CDR1 MNHNS, CDR2 SASEGT. J lost 6 bases, V lost 1 base, and 4 bases had no gene match. CDR3 nucleotides: TGTGCCAGCAGTGAAGGGACTAGCAGGGCCGGGGAGCTGTTTTTT. Protein sequence: CASSEGTSRAGELFF.

V and J are TRBV5-1 and TRBJ1-2, with D perhaps matching TRBD1 (6 bases). The germline V gene has CDR1 SGHRS and CDR2 YFSETQ. The CDR3 totals 15 residues. Trimming took off 1 base at V and 4 bases at J, with 14 bases between the two ends. The CDR3 protein is CASSLLQGSGYGYTF. DNA for the CDR3: TGCGCCAGCAGCTTGTTGCAGGGGTCGGGCTATGGCTACACCTTC.